This TCR beta chain was observed in a study of T cells in Graves' hyperthyroidism and ophthalmopathy. The germline gives CDR1 SGHDN, CDR2 FVKESK. The CDR3 runs to 13 residues. Deletions cut 4 bases from V and 9 bases from J, with 10 bases between. Amplification of TCR beta CDR3 regions used RNA as the template. The HTBI primer set drove a first-round RT-PCR of the TCR CDR3. TCRdb redid the calling of the multiplex PCR reads with MiXCR, one entry per CDR3 protein. The sample has some 340,000 distinct CDR3 sequences; roughly an eighth are singletons. As to this clonotype: Its antigen is still unknown.

The study excluded patients with uncontrolled infection, other autoimmune disease, pregnancy or lactation. It was 10 ml of fresh peripheral blood that supplied the PBMCs. Findings of the study overall: Most thyroid-expanded clonotypes above 0.001 were also found in blood.

Sequenced input: blood. This rearrangement joins TRBV14 to TRBJ1-6; possibly TRBD1 for D (5 bases). The TCR comes from a woman in her 40s with Graves' ophthalmopathy. CDR3 sequence: CASSPTGVSPLHF. The CDR3 coding sequence is TGTGCCAGCAGCCCAACGGGGGTTTCACCCCTCCACTTT. Full variable domain (missing parts from reference TRBV14 and TRBJ1-6): EAGVTQFPSHSVIEKGQTVTLRCDPISGHDNLYWYRRVMGKEIKFLLHFVKESKQDESGMPNNRFLAERTGGTYSTLKVQPAELEDSGVYFCASSPTGVSPLHFGNGTRLTVT.